This entry is about one T cell receptor (beta chain). Sequenced by immunoSEQ multiplex PCR; TCRdb stores in-frame clones only, minus some. The table shows 150,000 to 200,000 clones, with approximately 90% occurring only once. TCR beta libraries used around 2 micrograms of DNA from cryopreserved PBMCs. The sample originates from a study of cytotoxic CD8 clonotypes in ibrutinib-treated CLL. Across the whole study: The subjects consisted of about 10 relapsed/refractory and more than 14 treatment-naive individuals, with around 17 IGHV unmutated. After a median of about six years, roughly 14 patients stayed remitted and some twelve progressed; responses had been partial in 24 and complete in 2.

Trimming cost V 1 base and J 5 bases; bases outside gene matches: 18. Germline assignment: CDR1 LGHNA and CDR2 YNFKEQ. The CDR3 is 19 residues long. The sample consisted of PBMCs, taken at disease progression, from a patient treated with ibrutinib. The rearrangement joins TRBV4-2 to TRBJ2-5; 8 positions match TRBD1. The receptor was derived from a human donor with chronic lymphocytic leukemia. The CDR3: CASSQVVVMRGQGGETQYF. CDR3 DNA: TGTGCCAGCAGCCAAGTGGTTGTTATGAGAGGACAGGGCGGGGAGACCCAGTACTTC.